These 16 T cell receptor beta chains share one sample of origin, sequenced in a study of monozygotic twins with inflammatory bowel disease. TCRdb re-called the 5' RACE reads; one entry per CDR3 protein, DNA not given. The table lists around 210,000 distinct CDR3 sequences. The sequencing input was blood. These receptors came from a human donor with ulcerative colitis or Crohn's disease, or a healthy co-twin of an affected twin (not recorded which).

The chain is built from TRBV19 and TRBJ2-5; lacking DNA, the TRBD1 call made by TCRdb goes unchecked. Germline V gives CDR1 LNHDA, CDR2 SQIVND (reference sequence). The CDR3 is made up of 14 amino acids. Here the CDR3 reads CASSPWERSETQYF.

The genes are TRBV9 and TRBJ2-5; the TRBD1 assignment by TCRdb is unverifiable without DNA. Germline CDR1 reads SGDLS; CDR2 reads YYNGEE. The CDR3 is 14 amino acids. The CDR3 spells CASSGGVIQETQYF.

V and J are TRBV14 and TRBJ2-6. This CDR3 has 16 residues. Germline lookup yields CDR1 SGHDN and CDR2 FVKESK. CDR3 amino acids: CASSRVGLSGANVLTF.

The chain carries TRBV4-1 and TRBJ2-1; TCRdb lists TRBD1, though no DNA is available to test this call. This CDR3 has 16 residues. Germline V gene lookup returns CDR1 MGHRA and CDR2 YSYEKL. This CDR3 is CASSSNRQFINNEQFF.

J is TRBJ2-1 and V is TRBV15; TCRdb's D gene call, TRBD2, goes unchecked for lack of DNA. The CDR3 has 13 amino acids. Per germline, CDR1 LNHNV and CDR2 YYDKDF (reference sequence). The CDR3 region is CATGLAGGNEQFF.

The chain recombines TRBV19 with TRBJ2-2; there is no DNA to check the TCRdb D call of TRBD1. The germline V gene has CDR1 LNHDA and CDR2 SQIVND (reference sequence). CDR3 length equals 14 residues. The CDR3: CARDRRDYPGELFF.

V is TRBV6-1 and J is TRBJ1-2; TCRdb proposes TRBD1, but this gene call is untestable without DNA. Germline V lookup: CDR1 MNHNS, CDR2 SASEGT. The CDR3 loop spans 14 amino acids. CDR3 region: CASSIRVINYGYTF.

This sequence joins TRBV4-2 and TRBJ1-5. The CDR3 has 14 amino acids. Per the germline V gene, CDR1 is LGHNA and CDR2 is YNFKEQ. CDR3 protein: CASSQGGPNQPQHF.

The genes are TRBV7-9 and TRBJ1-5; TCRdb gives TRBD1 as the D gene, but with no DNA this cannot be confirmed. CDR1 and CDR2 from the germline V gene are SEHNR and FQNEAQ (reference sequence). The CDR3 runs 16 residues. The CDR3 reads CASSLEGTIVNQPQHF.

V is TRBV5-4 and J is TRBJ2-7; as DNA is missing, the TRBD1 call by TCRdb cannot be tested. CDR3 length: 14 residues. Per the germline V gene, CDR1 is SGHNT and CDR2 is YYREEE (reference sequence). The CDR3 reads CASSFGQGLDEQFF.

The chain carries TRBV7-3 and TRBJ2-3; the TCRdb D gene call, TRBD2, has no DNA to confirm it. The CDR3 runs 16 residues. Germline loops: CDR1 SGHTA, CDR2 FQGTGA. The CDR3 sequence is CASSALAGGPKDTQYF.

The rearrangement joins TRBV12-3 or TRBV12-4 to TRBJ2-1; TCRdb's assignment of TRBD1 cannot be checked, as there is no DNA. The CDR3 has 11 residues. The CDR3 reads CASSVGQAQFF.

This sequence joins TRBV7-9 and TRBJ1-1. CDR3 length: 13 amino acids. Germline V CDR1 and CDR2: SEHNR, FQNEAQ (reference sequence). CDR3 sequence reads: CASSLELGTEAFF.

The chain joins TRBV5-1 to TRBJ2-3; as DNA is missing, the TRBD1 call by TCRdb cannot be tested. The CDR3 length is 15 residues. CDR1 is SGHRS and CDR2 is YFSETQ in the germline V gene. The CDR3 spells CASDEGQGRSDTQYF.

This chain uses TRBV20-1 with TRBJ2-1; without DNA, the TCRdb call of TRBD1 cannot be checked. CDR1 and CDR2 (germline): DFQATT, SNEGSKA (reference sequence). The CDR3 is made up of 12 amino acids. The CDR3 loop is CSGGGHFNEQFF.

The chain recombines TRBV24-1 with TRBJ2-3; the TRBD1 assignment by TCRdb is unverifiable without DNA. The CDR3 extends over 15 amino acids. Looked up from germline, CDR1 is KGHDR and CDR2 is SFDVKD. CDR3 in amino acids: CATSDRRQGPDTQYF.